This T cell receptor (beta chain) was sequenced in a study of blood T cell repertoires in COVID-19. About the study: Samples taken during acute and convalescent COVID-19 were collected in the United States, Italy and Spain. In each case, the material was cDNA or gDNA derived from T cells, B-cell-depleted T cells, or PBMCs.

This CDR3 contains 14 residues. Germline assignment: CDR1 MDHEN and CDR2 SYDVKM. J lost 4 bases, V lost 6 bases, and 6 bases had no gene match. TCRdb keeps only in-frame clones here, not all; method: immunoSEQ multiplex PCR. The table includes 300,000 to 400,000 clones, roughly 90% detected once. Participants had their cohort set by participant-reported clinical history. The receptor comes from a man aged 55-75 years who had recovered from COVID-19. J is TRBJ1-3 and V is TRBV28, with 7 bases fitting TRBD1. The sequenced sample was PBMCs or T cells enriched from blood (not recorded which). This CDR3 is CASSSTGKGNTIYF. Here the CDR3 DNA reads TGTGCCAGCAGCTCGACAGGGAAAGGAAACACCATATATTTT.